This T cell receptor (beta chain) was recorded in a study of T cell responses to AZD1222 COVID-19 vaccine. Whole-study results and caveats: Close to half of spike-specific TCRs reportedly recognize unmutated variant regions. Most donors were white British, females outnumbered males, and clonal diversity was possibly underestimated.

Sequencing was performed with immunoSEQ multiplex PCR; in TCRdb, only in-frame clones are kept and a portion is missing. The sample carries about 110,000 clones, roughly four fifths recorded once. The CDR3 has 16 residues. CDR1 is MGHRA, CDR2 YSYEKL, per germline. Trimming shortened V by 7 bases and J by 4 bases, and 19 bases separated the two germline ends. This clone was seen once. Antigen unknown. V and J are TRBV4-1 and TRBJ2-2; perhaps TRBD2 as D (6 bases). The clonotype comes from an adult in good health. Sequences were derived from peripheral blood, sampled on day 0 of AZD1222 vaccination. The CDR3 sequence: CASNPGPGGSTGELFF. Written as DNA, the CDR3 is TGCGCCAGCAACCCGGGCCCCGGAGGGAGCACCGGGGAGCTGTTTTTT.